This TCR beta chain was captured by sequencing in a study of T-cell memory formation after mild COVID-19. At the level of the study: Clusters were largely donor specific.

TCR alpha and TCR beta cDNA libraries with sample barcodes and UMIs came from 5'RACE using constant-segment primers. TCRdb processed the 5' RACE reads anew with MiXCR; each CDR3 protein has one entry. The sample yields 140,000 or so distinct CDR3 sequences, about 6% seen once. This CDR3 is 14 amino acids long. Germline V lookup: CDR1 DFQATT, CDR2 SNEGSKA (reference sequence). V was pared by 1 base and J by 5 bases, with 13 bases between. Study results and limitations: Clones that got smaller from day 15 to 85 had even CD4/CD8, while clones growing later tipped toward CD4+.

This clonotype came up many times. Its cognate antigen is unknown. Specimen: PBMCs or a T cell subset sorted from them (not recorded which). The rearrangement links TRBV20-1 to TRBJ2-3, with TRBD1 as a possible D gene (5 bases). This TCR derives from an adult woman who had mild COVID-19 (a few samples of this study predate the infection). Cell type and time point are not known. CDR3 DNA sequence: TGCAGTGCTAGAGTAACAGGCCTCAGAGATACGCAGTATTTT. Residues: CSARVTGLRDTQYF.